This T cell receptor (beta chain) derives from a study of cytotoxic CD8 clonotypes in ibrutinib-treated CLL. From cryopreserved PBMCs came roughly 2 micrograms of genomic DNA used for TCR beta libraries. Remarks on this clone: Its antigen remains unidentified.

Study results and caveats: The times at which samples were taken varied between sustained-remission and progressing patients. Public clonotypes were seen rarely and were contracted or stable on treatment.

This CDR3 spans 17 amino acids. From germline, CDR1 is SGHDN and CDR2 FVKESK. The V and J ends lost 2 bases and 0 bases, in that order; junction bases with no gene match: 4. Measured with immunoSEQ multiplex PCR; TCRdb has only the in-frame clones, and not every one. The table records 140,000 to 150,000 clones, about 70% of them present only once. This TCR was sampled from a human donor with chronic lymphocytic leukemia. This chain joins TRBV14 and TRBJ2-3, with 11 bases that match TRBD2. Sequencing used PBMCs, obtained after 24 months of ibrutinib treatment. The DNA of the CDR3 is TGTGCCAGCAGCCAACTAGCGGGGGGCCCTAGCACAGATACGCAGTATTTT. It encodes CASSQLAGGPSTDTQYF.